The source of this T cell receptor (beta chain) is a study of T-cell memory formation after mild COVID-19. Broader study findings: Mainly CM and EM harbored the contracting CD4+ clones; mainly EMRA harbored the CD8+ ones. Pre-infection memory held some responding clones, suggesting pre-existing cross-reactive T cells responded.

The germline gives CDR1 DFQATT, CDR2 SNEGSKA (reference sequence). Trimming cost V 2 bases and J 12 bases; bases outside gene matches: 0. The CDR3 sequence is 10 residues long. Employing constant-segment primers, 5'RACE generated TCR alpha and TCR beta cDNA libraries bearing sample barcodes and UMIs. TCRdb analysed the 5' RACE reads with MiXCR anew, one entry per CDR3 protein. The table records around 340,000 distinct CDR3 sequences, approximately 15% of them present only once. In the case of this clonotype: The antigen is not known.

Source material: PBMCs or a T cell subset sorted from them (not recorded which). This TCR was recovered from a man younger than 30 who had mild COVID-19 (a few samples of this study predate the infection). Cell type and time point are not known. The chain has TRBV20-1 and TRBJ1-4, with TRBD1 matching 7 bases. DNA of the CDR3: TGCAGTGCTAGACAGGGGGAACTGTTTTTT. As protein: CSARQGELFF.